The entry below describes one T cell receptor (beta chain). Its antigen is undetermined. Documented time point: about 13 months of natalizumab therapy. Controls were natalizumab-treated multiple sclerosis patients who did not develop PML, sampled longitudinally. The data derive from a study of multiple sclerosis patients with progressive multifocal leukoencephalopathy. Regarding the study as a whole: Less diverse TRB repertoires were suggested in most PML patients.

The V and J ends lost 8 bases and 4 bases respectively, with 12 bases between them. This CDR3 is built from 12 residues. Germline V lookup: CDR1 SNHLY, CDR2 FYNNEI. The survey-level immunoSEQ assay was used. Assay: immunoSEQ multiplex PCR; the TCRdb copy retains only in-frame clones and omits some. Of 20,000 to 30,000 clones listed, approximately 90% are singletons. This sequence joins TRBV2 and TRBJ2-7; D is ambiguous. The material sequenced was PBMCs, taken from a patient treated with natalizumab. The source is a man aged 25-40 years with multiple sclerosis. This CDR3 is CASRFVTYEQYV. The CDR3 nucleotides are TGTGCCAGCCGATTCGTCACGTACGAGCAGTACGTC.